This T cell receptor (beta chain) was documented in a study of T cells in Graves' hyperthyroidism and ophthalmopathy. Notes on the study in general: Most expanded thyroid clonotypes above 0.001 recurred in blood.

This CDR3 is built from 15 residues. V lost 6 bases to trimming and J lost 5 bases, with 18 bases between them. RNA transcripts gave rise to amplified TCR beta CDR3 regions. TCR CDR3 regions were first amplified by RT-PCR with HTBI primers. MiXCR was run by TCRdb on the multiplex PCR reads, yielding one entry per CDR3 protein. There are more than 300,000 distinct CDR3 sequences in the sample; approximately 15% occur only once, and around 10% lies in the top ten. This clonotype showed up many times. What it recognizes is unknown. This receptor was identified in a woman aged 55-75 years with Graves' hyperthyroidism. Sample: blood. The rearrangement joins TRBV12-3 or TRBV12-4 to TRBJ2-3, with D perhaps matching TRBD2 (5 bases). CDR3: CASSLGELGIDTQYF. The CDR3 DNA sequence: TGTGCCAGCAGCCTGGGAGAGCTGGGCATAGATACGCAGTATTTT.